What follows are 26 T cell receptor beta chains derived from one specimen sequenced in a study of response to subunit inactivated influenza vaccine. MiXCR was run by TCRdb on the RT-PCR reads, yielding one entry per CDR3 protein. This table holds about 240,000 distinct CDR3 sequences, roughly an eighth found once. This specimen was non-naive T cells sorted from PBMCs, taken 14 to 15 days before vaccination. Receptors were obtained from a man in his fifties who received an inactivated influenza vaccine.

Only a few counts were recorded for this clonotype. This sequence joins TRBV7-2 and TRBJ2-1; 8 positions match TRBD2. The CDR3 loop spans 16 amino acids. The germline V gene encodes CDR1 SGHTA and CDR2 FQGNSA. J gave up 0 bases and V 7 bases, and 8 bases lay outside the gene matches. The CDR3 sequence: CASTAGGRNSYNEQFF. CDR3 DNA: TGTGCCAGCACCGCGGGGGGACGAAACTCCTACAATGAGCAGTTCTTC.

This clonotype has more than one count but fewer than ten. This chain connects TRBV20-1 to TRBJ2-7; D call uncertain. V dropped 3 bases and J dropped 3 bases, with 12 bases sitting between them. Germline loops: CDR1 DFQATT, CDR2 SNEGSKA (reference sequence). This CDR3 comprises 13 residues. Here the CDR3 reads CSASGHVNYEQYF. CDR3 nucleotide sequence: TGCAGTGCTAGCGGCCATGTCAACTACGAGCAGTACTTC.

The sample holds many counts of this clonotype. The chain links TRBV24-1 to TRBJ2-1; D not resolved. Germline-derived CDR1 and CDR2 are KGHDR and SFDVKD. The CDR3 is 14 residues long. The V and J ends lost 7 bases and 0 bases respectively, with 9 bases between them. CDR3 DNA sequence: TGTGCCACCAGGGCCTCGAGCTCCTACAATGAGCAGTTCTTC. Translation gives CATRASSSYNEQFF.

This chain uses TRBV10-2 with TRBJ2-1; no clear D gene. The germline gives CDR1 WSHSY, CDR2 SAAADI. The germline V and J ends were trimmed by 5 bases and 5 bases, with 13 bases remaining between them. CDR3 length: 14 residues. The CDR3 DNA sequence: TGCGCCAGCAGTTCTTCCCTGACCCACAATGAGCAGTTCTTC. Its protein is CASSSSLTHNEQFF.

This clonotype was detected ten times or more. J is TRBJ2-3 and V is TRBV27, with 10 bases matching TRBD2. This CDR3 contains 19 residues. CDR1 is MNHEY and CDR2 is SMNVEV in the germline V gene (reference sequence). V was pared by 2 bases and J by 5 bases, with 16 bases of the junction left unmatched. CDR3 sequence (DNA): TGTGCCAGCAGTTTAGCCCCCCTCTTGAGCGGGGGGGCCGTAGATACGCAGTATTTT. It codes for CASSLAPLLSGGAVDTQYF.

The chain is built from TRBV29-1 and TRBJ2-1; unclear D gene. This CDR3 region has 13 residues. Germline V gene lookup returns CDR1 SQVTM and CDR2 ANQGSEA. V lost 4 bases, J lost 0 bases, and 7 bases lay in between. This CDR3 reads CSVGSRSYNEQFF. CDR3 sequence (DNA): TGCAGCGTTGGAAGCCGCTCCTACAATGAGCAGTTCTTC.

The chain has TRBV20-1 and TRBJ1-3; a weak D match, TRBD1 (6 bases). V gave up 3 bases and J gave up 0 bases, with 9 bases separating them. The V gene's germline CDR1 is DFQATT and CDR2 SNEGSKA (reference sequence). The CDR3 is made up of 14 amino acids. As DNA, the CDR3 is TGCAGTGCTAGTACAGGGCTCTCTGGAAACACCATATATTTT. It yields the protein CSASTGLSGNTIYF.

This clonotype was seen only a few times. The CDR3 loop is CASSFNLAGRDEQFF. CDR3 in DNA: TGTGCCAGCAGTTTTAATCTAGCGGGAAGGGATGAGCAGTTCTTC. The chain couples TRBV27 to TRBJ2-1; 9 bases map to TRBD2. With V trimmed by 3 bases and J by 8 bases, 8 bases remained unmatched. Germline assignment: CDR1 MNHEY and CDR2 SMNVEV (reference sequence). This CDR3 has 15 residues.

Here the CDR3 DNA reads TGTGCCAGCAGCCACTATTCGGGACGGGAAAGCGATACGCAGTATTTT. Translation gives CASSHYSGRESDTQYF. J is TRBJ2-3 and V is TRBV14; the D call may be TRBD1 or TRBD2 (5 bases each). Germline values: CDR1 SGHDN, CDR2 FVKESK. This CDR3 is built from 16 residues. Trimming took off 3 bases at V and 6 bases at J, with 19 bases between the two ends.

The V and J genes are TRBV5-1 and TRBJ2-7; maybe TRBD2 (6 bases). This CDR3 is built from 14 residues. Trimming pared 0 bases from V and 7 bases from J, leaving 14 bases between. Per germline, CDR1 SGHRS and CDR2 YFSETQ. In nucleotides, the CDR3 is TGCGCCAGCAGCTTGGTGGCGGGATCTAGAGAGCAGTACTTC. The encoded protein is CASSLVAGSREQYF.

This clonotype appeared a few times. V gene TRBV4-2 combines with J gene TRBJ2-2; 12 bases match TRBD2. The junction had 2 bases not matched to a gene; V was cut back by 0 bases and J by 6 bases. This CDR3 is 16 amino acids long. The germline V gene has CDR1 LGHNA and CDR2 YNFKEQ. This CDR3 is CASSQELAGGPGELFF. In DNA form, the CDR3 reads TGTGCCAGCAGCCAAGAGCTAGCGGGGGGGCCCGGGGAGCTGTTTTTT.

This clonotype occurred many times. The CDR3: CASSGPQGGAEAFF. CDR3 in DNA: TGTGCCAGCAGCGGACCACAGGGGGGGGCTGAAGCTTTCTTT. The chain carries TRBV9 and TRBJ1-1, with 8 bases that match TRBD1. This CDR3 is built from 14 residues. Per germline, CDR1 SGDLS and CDR2 YYNGEE. Trimming at V came to 3 bases and at J to 6 bases, leaving 7 bases not matched to a gene.

This clonotype was recorded a few times. The CDR3 region is CASSLDQGFNHYNEQFF. In DNA, the CDR3 is TGCGCCAGCAGCTTGGACCAGGGGTTCAATCATTACAATGAGCAGTTCTTC. The chain is built from TRBV5-1 and TRBJ2-1; the D gene is possibly TRBD1 (6 bases). Germline values: CDR1 SGHRS, CDR2 YFSETQ. V was trimmed by 0 bases and J by 4 bases, leaving 17 bases between them. The CDR3 runs to 17 residues. Using reference TRBV5-1 and TRBJ2-1 for the parts outside the CDR3, the full variable domain is KAGVTQTPRYLIKTRGQQVTLSCSPISGHRSVSWYQQTPGQGLQFLFEYFSETQRNKGNFPGRFSGRQFSNSRSEMNVSTLELGDSALYLCASSLDQGFNHYNEQFFGPGTRLTVL.

Many counts were recorded for this clonotype. The V gene is TRBV11-1, the J gene TRBJ2-3; 14 positions agree with TRBD2. The J segment lost 5 bases and the V segment lost 4 bases, leaving 11 bases of the junction unmatched. The CDR3 length is 18 residues. CDR1 and CDR2 (germline): SGHAT, FQDESV (reference sequence). The chain's CDR3 is CASSWTSGRSVVRDTQYF. The CDR3 region has the DNA TGTGCCAGCAGCTGGACTAGCGGGAGGTCCGTTGTGCGAGATACGCAGTATTTT.

V and J are TRBV7-2 and TRBJ2-6, with 7 bases fitting TRBD1. The CDR3 totals 16 residues. J was trimmed by 0 bases and V by 6 bases; bases with no gene match: 5. CDR1 SGHTA and CDR2 FQGNSA come from the germline V gene. Here the CDR3 reads CASRPGGTSGANVLTF. CDR3 coding DNA: TGTGCCAGCAGACCAGGGGGAACCTCTGGGGCCAACGTCCTGACTTTC.

In its sample, this clonotype was seen a few times. The chain is built from TRBV28 and TRBJ2-7; TRBD2 matches 12 bases. This CDR3 has 15 residues. V was pared by 6 bases and J by 2 bases, with 5 bases of the junction left unmatched. CDR1 and CDR2 from the germline V gene are MDHEN and SYDVKM. CDR3 DNA: TGTGCCAGCAGCCCGACTAGCGGGAGTACCTACGAGCAGTACTTC. Encoded protein: CASSPTSGSTYEQYF.

This clonotype has at least ten counts. The DNA of the CDR3 is TGTGCCAGCAGTTTAGGACAGGGGGCCGGGGAGCTGTTTTTT. This sequence encodes CASSLGQGAGELFF. The V call is TRBV12-3 or TRBV12-4, the J call TRBJ2-2; 9 nucleotides match TRBD1. V was clipped by 1 base and J by 6 bases; unmatched bases: 0. CDR3 length: 14 amino acids.

In its sample, this clonotype was seen a few times. The genes are TRBV7-8 and TRBJ2-1, with no clear D. V shed 0 bases and J shed 10 bases, with 16 bases lying between them. The CDR3 has 15 amino acids. Germline CDR1 is SGHVS and CDR2 is FQNEAQ. CDR3 DNA sequence: TGTGCCAGCAGCTTAGCCCCGGGCCGGGTGGCGGAGCAGTTCTTC. It specifies CASSLAPGRVAEQFF.

The chain couples TRBV20-1 to TRBJ2-2, with D maybe TRBD1 (5 bases). Germline values: CDR1 DFQATT, CDR2 SNEGSKA (reference sequence). This CDR3 spans 15 amino acids. The V gene lost 3 bases and the J gene lost 4 bases, with 15 bases spanning the gap. CDR3 in amino acids: CSARNRRTLTGELFF. The DNA of the CDR3 is TGCAGTGCTAGGAACAGGAGAACTCTCACCGGGGAGCTGTTTTTT.

V is TRBV7-3 and J is TRBJ2-1, with a weak D call TRBD2 (6 bases). CDR1 and CDR2 (germline): SGHTA, FQGTGA. CDR3 length: 13 residues. Trimming pared 3 bases from V and 8 bases from J, leaving 11 bases between. The CDR3 nucleotides read TGTGCCAGCAGCTTCGGGGGAGCCCATGAGCAGTTCTTC. Its translation is CASSFGGAHEQFF.

This clonotype was detected ten times or more. The chain links TRBV29-1 to TRBJ2-3, with D possibly TRBD1 on 6 matching bases. V was clipped by 7 bases and J by 4 bases, with 24 bases between them. Germline loops: CDR1 SQVTM, CDR2 ANQGSEA. The CDR3 contains 16 residues. CDR3 sequence: CSALLQGPPNPDTQYF. The CDR3 DNA sequence: TGCAGCGCCCTACTACAGGGCCCCCCCAACCCAGATACGCAGTATTTT.

The CDR3 DNA reads TGCAGTGCTAGATTCCGGGCCCTAGCGGGAGTAGGGTCCAATGAGCAGTTCTTC. As protein: CSARFRALAGVGSNEQFF. The V gene is TRBV20-1, the J gene TRBJ2-1; 10 bases fit TRBD2. Per germline, CDR1 DFQATT and CDR2 SNEGSKA (reference sequence). The V segment lost 2 bases and the J segment 6 bases; nucleotides outside the gene matches: 16. The CDR3 totals 18 residues.

This clonotype was found many times. The V call is TRBV29-1, the J call TRBJ2-2; D tentatively reads TRBD1 or TRBD2 (5 bases each). Trimming shortened V by 6 bases and J by 6 bases, and 14 bases separated the two germline ends. Germline CDR1 SQVTM, CDR2 ANQGSEA. The CDR3 has 13 residues. Here the CDR3 DNA reads TGCAGCGTGGCCCGGGGCCTTCCCGGGGAGCTGTTTTTT. It encodes CSVARGLPGELFF.

Details on this clonotype: The junction does not match germline at one end; this may be a read error. CDR3: CASSLPGQAHNEQFF. Written as DNA, the CDR3 is TGTGCCAGCAGCCTACCGGGACAGGCCCACAACGAGCAGTTCTTC. This chain joins TRBV7-9 and TRBJ2-1; 8 positions match TRBD1. Per the germline V gene, CDR1 is SEHNR and CDR2 is FQNEAQ (reference sequence). The CDR3 has 15 residues.

This clonotype was seen a few times. The rearrangement joins TRBV3-1 to TRBJ2-7; 11 bases match TRBD1. This CDR3 is 15 amino acids long. Germline loops: CDR1 LGHDT, CDR2 YNNKEL (reference sequence). The V gene end was trimmed by 2 bases and the J gene end by 2 bases; junction bases not matched to a gene: 2. CDR3: CASSQWGQGAYEQYF. In DNA form, the CDR3 reads TGTGCCAGCAGCCAATGGGGACAGGGGGCCTACGAGCAGTACTTC.

This clonotype was counted at least ten times. The J gene is TRBJ2-7, the V gene TRBV27, with 9 nucleotides matching TRBD2. Germline CDR1 is MNHEY and CDR2 is SMNVEV (reference sequence). J gave up 0 bases and V 5 bases, and 8 bases lay outside the gene matches. This CDR3 is 16 amino acids long. The CDR3, as DNA: TGTGCCAGCAGTCCCATAGCGGGAGCCGGCTCCTACGAGCAGTACTTC. Encoded protein: CASSPIAGAGSYEQYF.